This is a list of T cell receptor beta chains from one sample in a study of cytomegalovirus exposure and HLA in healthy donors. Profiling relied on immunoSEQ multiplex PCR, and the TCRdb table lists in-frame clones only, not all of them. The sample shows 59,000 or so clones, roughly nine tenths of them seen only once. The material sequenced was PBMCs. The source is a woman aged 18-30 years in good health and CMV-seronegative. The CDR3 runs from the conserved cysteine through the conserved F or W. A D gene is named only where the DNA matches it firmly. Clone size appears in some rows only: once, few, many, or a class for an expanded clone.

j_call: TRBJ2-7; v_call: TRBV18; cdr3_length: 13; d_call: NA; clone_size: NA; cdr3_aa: CASSLRPGDEQYF; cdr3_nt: TGTGCCAGCTCACTGAGACCGGGGGACGAGCAGTACTTC
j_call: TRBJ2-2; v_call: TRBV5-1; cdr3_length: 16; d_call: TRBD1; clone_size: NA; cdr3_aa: CASSFGQGANTGELFF; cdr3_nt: TGCGCCAGCAGCTTCGGACAGGGGGCGAACACCGGGGAGCTGTTTTTT
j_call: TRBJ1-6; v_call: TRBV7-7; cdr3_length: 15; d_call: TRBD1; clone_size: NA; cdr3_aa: CASSPPGQDNSPLHF; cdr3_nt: TGTGCTAGCAGCCCCCCGGGACAGGATAATTCACCCCTCCACTTT
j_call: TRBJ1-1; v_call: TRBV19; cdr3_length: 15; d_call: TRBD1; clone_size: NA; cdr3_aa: CASSIGDRGRGEAFF; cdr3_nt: TGTGCCAGTAGTATAGGGGACAGGGGGCGCGGAGAAGCTTTCTTT
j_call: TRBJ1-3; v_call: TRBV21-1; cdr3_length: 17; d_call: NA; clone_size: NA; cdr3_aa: CASSDRGRSPSGNTIYF; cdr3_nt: TGTGCCAGCAGCGACAGGGGGCGAAGTCCCTCTGGAAACACCATATATTTT
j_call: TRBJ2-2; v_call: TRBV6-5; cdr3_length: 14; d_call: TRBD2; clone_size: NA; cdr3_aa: CATGTSGNTGELFF; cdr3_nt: TGTGCCACCGGGACTAGCGGGAACACCGGGGAGCTGTTTTTT
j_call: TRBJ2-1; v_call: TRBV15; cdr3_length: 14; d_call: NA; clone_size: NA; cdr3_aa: CATSRDSRGEQQFF; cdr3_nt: TGTGCCACCAGCAGAGATAGCAGAGGCGAGCAGCAGTTCTTC
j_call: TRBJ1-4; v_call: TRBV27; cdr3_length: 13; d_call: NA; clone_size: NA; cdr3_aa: CASSLFIGEKLFF; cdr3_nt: TGTGCCAGCAGTTTGTTCATCGGGGAAAAACTGTTTTTT
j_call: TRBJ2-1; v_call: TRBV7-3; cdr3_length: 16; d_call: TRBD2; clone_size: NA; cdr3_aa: CASSLTTAGGSNEQFF; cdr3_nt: TGTGCCAGCAGCTTAACCACCGCGGGAGGCAGCAATGAGCAGTTCTTC
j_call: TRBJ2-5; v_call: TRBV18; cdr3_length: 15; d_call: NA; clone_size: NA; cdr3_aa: CASSPTGYPQETQYF; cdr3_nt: TGTGCCAGCTCACCGACGGGGTACCCGCAAGAGACCCAGTACTTC
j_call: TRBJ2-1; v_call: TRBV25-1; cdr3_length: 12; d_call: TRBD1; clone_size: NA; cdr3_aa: CASRGQGTEQFF; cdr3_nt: TGTGCCAGCAGAGGACAGGGAACTGAGCAGTTCTTC
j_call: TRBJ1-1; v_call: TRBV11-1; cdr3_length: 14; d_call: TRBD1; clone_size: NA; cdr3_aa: CASSSRGSDTEAFF; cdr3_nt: TGTGCCAGCAGCTCCAGGGGGTCGGACACTGAAGCTTTCTTT
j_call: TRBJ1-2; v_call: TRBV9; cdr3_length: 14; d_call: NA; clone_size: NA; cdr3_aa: CASSVEDRGYGYTF; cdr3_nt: TGTGCCAGCAGCGTAGAGGATCGGGGCTATGGCTACACCTTC
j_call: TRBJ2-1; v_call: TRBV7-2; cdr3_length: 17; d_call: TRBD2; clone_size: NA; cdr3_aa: CASSLVSIAGGHNEQFF; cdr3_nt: TGTGCCAGCAGCTTAGTCTCGATAGCGGGAGGACACAATGAGCAGTTCTTC
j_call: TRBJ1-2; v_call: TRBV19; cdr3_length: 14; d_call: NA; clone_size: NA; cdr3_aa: CASSLWGGQYGYTF; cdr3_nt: TGTGCCAGTAGCCTCTGGGGGGGCCAATATGGCTACACCTTC
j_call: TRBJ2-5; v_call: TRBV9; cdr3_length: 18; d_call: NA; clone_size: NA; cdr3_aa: CASSVGGSGRGRPETQYF; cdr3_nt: TGTGCCAGCAGCGTAGGCGGGAGTGGGCGGGGGCGCCCGGAGACCCAGTACTTC
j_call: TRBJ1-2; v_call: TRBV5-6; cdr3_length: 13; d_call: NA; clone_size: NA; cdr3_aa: CASSLTGSGGYTF; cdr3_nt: TGTGCCAGCAGCTTGACAGGGAGTGGTGGCTACACCTTC
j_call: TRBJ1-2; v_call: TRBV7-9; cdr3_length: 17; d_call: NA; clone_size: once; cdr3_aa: CASSFPRLGGGIYGYTF; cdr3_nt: TGTGCCAGCAGCTTCCCACGATTGGGTGGAGGGATCTATGGCTACACCTTC
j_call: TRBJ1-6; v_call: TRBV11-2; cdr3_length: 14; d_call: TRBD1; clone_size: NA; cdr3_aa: CASSVDRVNSPLHF; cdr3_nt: TGTGCCAGCAGCGTCGACAGGGTCAATTCACCCCTCCACTTT
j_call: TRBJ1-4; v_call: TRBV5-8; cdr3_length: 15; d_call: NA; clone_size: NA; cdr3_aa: CASSSIQGGAEKLFF; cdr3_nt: TGTGCCAGCAGCTCAATCCAGGGTGGGGCTGAAAAACTGTTTTTT
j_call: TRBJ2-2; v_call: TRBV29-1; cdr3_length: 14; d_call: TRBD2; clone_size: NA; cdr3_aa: CSVALAGVIGELFF; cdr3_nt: TGCAGCGTTGCCCTAGCGGGAGTTATCGGGGAGCTGTTTTTT
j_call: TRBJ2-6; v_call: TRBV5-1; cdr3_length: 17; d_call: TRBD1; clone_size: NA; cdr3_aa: CASSLLGTGNGANVLTF; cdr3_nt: TGCGCCAGCAGCTTGCTTGGGACAGGGAATGGGGCCAACGTCCTGACTTTC
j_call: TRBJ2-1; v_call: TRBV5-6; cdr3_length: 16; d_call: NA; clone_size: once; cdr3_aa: CASSLGWRDGGGLEFF; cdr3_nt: TGTGCCAGCAGCTTGGGGTGGAGGGACGGTGGTGGGTTGGAGTTCTTC
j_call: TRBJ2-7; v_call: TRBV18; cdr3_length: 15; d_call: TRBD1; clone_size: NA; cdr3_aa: CASSPTGTGGHEQYF; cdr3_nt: TGTGCCAGCTCACCCACCGGGACAGGGGGCCACGAGCAGTACTTC
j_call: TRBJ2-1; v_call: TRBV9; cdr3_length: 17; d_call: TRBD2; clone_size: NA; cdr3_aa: CASSPIPQAAGNNEQFF; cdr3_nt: TGTGCCAGCAGCCCTATTCCACAAGCAGCGGGGAACAATGAGCAGTTCTTC
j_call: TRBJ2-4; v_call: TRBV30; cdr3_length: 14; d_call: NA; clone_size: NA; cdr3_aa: CAWRGRDVKNIQYF; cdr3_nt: TGTGCCTGGAGGGGCAGGGATGTCAAAAACATTCAGTACTTC
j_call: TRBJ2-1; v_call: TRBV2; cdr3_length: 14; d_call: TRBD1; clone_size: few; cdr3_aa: CASSLDRVRNEQFF; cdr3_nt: TGTGCCAGCAGTCTGGACAGGGTTAGGAATGAGCAGTTCTTC
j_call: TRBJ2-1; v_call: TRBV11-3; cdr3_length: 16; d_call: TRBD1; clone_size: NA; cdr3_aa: CASSPEGQRTYNEQFF; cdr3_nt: TGTGCCAGCAGCCCAGAGGGACAGCGGACCTACAATGAGCAGTTCTTC
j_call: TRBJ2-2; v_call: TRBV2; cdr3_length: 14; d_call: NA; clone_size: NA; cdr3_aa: CASSQGYLSGELFF; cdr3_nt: TGTGCCAGCAGTCAGGGTTATCTATCCGGGGAGCTGTTTTTT
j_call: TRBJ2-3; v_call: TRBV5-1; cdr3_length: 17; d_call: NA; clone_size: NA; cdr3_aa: CASSLEAGAGRTDTQYF; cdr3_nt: TGCGCCAGCAGCTTGGAGGCTGGGGCAGGGCGCACAGATACGCAGTATTTT
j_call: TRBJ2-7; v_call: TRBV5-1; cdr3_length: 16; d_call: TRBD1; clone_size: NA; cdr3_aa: CASSLLNQGQAKEQYF; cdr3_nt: TGCGCCAGCAGCTTGTTAAACCAGGGACAGGCCAAAGAACAGTACTTC
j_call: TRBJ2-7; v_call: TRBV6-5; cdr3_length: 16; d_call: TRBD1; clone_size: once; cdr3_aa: CASSYSTGTGGYEQYF; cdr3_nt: TGTGCCAGCAGTTACTCGACGGGGACAGGGGGTTACGAGCAGTACTTC
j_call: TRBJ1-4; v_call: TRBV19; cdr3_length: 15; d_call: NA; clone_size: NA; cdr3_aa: CASSNPGGANEKLFF; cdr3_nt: TGTGCCAGTAGCAACCCAGGCGGGGCTAATGAAAAACTGTTTTTT
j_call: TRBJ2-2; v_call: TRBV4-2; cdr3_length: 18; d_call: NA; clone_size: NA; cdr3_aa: CASSQAAGAGVYTGELFF; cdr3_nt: TGTGCCAGCAGCCAAGCGGCGGGGGCGGGAGTATACACCGGGGAGCTGTTTTTT
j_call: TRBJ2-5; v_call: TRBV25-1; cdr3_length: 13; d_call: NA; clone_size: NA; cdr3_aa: CASSRGAEETQYF; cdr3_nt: TGTGCCAGCAGTCGTGGGGCTGAAGAGACCCAGTACTTC
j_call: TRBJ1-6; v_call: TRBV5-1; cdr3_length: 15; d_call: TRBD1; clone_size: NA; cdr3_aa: CASSLVGTGESSLHF; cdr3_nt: TGCGCCAGCAGCTTGGTAGGGACAGGGGAGTCTTCCCTCCACTTT
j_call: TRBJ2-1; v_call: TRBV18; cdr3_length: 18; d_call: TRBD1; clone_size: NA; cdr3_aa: CASSYSEPGQGSYNEQFF; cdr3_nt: TGTGCCAGCTCATACTCCGAGCCGGGACAGGGCTCCTACAATGAGCAGTTCTTC
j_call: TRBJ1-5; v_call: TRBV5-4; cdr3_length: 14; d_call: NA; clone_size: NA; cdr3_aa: CASSAGGGNQPQHF; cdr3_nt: TGTGCCAGCAGCGCCGGGGGGGGCAATCAGCCCCAGCATTTT
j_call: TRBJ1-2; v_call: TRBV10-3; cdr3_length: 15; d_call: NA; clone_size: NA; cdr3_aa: CAISDFAEANYGYTF; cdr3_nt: TGTGCCATCAGTGATTTCGCGGAAGCTAACTATGGCTACACCTTC
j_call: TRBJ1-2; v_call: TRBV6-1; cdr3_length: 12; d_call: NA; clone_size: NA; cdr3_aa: CASTEWGGGYTF; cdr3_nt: TGTGCCAGCACCGAATGGGGGGGCGGCTACACCTTC
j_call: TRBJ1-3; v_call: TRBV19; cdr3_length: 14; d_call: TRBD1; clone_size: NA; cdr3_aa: CASSPDRAGNTIYF; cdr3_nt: TGTGCCAGTAGTCCCGACAGGGCTGGAAACACCATATATTTT
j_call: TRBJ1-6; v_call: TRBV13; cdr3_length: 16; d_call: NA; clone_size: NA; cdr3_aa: CASSLAGLLFRDHLHF; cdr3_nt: TGTGCCAGCAGCTTGGCAGGACTCTTATTTAGGGATCACCTCCACTTT
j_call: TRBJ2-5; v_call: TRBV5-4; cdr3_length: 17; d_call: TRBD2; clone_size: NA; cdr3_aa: CASSWTGLGRHQETQYF; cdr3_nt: TGTGCCAGCAGCTGGACGGGACTAGGAAGGCACCAAGAGACCCAGTACTTC
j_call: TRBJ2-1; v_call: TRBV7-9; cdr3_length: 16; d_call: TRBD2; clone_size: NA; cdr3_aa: CASSLAGGPSYNEQFF; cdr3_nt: TGTGCCAGCAGCTTAGCGGGAGGGCCTTCCTACAATGAGCAGTTCTTC
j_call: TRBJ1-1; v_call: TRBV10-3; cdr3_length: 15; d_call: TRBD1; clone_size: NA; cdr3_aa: CAISGGQGVNTEAFF; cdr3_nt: TGTGCCATCAGTGGAGGACAGGGGGTGAACACTGAAGCTTTCTTT
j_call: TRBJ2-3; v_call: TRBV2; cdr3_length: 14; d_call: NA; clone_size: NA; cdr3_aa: CASSEAYSADTQYF; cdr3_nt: TGTGCCAGCAGTGAAGCGTATAGCGCAGATACGCAGTATTTT
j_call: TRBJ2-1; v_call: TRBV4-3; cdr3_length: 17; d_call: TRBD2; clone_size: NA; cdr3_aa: CASSQESPSGTPNEQFF; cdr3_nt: TGCGCCAGCAGCCAAGAGTCCCCTAGCGGGACCCCCAATGAGCAGTTCTTC
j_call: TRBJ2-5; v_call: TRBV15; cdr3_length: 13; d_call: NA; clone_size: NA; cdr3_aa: CATSRQGIETQYF; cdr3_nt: TGTGCCACCAGCAGACAGGGGATTGAGACCCAGTACTTC
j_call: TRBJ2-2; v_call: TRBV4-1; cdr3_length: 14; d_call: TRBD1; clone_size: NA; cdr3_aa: CASSPQGAGGELFF; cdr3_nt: TGCGCCAGCAGCCCTCAGGGGGCAGGTGGGGAGCTGTTTTTT
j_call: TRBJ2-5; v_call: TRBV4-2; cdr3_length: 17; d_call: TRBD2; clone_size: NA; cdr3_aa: CASSRNGGTSGQETQYF; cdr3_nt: TGTGCCAGCAGCCGTAACGGGGGGACTAGCGGCCAAGAGACCCAGTACTTC
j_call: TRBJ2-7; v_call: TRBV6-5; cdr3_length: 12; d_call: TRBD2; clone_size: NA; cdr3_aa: CASQLPGGEQYF; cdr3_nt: TGTGCCTCCCAACTTCCGGGAGGCGAGCAGTACTTC
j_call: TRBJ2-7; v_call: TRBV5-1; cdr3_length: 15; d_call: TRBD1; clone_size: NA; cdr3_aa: CASRPGQISSYEQYF; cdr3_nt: TGCGCCAGCAGGCCGGGACAGATTAGCTCCTACGAGCAGTACTTC
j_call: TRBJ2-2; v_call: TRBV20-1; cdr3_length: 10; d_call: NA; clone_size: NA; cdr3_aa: CSASAGELFF; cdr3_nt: TGCAGTGCTAGCGCCGGGGAGCTGTTTTTT